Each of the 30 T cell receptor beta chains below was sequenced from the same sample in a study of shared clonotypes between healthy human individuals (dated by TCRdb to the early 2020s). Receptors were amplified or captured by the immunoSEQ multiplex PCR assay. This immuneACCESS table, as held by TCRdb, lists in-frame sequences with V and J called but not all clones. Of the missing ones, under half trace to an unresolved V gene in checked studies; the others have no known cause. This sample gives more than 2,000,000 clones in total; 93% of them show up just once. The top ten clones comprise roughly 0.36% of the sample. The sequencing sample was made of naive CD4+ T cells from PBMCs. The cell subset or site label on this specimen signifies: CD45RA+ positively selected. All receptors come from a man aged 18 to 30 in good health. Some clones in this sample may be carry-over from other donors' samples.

CDR3 in DNA: TGTGCCAGCAGCGCCGTGAATCAACCCGGGGAGCTGTTTTTT. Translating gives CASSAVNQPGELFF. The chain uses TRBV7-2 and TRBJ2-2, with unresolved D. The CDR3 consists of 14 residues. Per the germline V gene, CDR1 is SGHTA and CDR2 is FQGNSA. The V end was cut by 5 bases, the J end by 6 bases, with 13 bases between.

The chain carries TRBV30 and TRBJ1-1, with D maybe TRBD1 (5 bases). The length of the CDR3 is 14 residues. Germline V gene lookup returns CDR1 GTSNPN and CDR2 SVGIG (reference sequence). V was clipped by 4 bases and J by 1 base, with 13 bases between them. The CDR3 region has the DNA TGTGCCTGGAACCGAGGGGTGACGAACACTGAAGCTTTCTTT. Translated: CAWNRGVTNTEAFF.

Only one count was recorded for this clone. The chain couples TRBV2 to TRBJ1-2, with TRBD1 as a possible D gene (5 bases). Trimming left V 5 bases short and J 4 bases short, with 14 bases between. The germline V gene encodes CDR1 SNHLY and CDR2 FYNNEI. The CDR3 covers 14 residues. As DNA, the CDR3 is TGTGCCAGCAGTCAGGGCGCCAGGCCCTATGGCTACACCTTC. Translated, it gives CASSQGARPYGYTF. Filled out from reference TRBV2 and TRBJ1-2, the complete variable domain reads EPEVTQTPSHQVTQMGQEVILRCVPISNHLYFYWYRQILGQKVEFLVSFYNNEISEKSEIFDDQFSVERPDGSNFTLKIRSTKLEDSAMYFCASSQGARPYGYTFGSGTRLTVV.

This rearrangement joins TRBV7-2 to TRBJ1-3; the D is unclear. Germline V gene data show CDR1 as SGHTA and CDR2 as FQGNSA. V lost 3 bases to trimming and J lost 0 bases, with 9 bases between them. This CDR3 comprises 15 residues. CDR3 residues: CASSFSTGSGNTIYF. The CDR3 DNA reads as TGTGCCAGCAGCTTCAGCACCGGCTCTGGAAACACCATATATTTT.

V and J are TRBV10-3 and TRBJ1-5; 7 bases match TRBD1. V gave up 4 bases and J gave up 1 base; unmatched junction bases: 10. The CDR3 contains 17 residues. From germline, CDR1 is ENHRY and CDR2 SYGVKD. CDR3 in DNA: TGTGCCATCAGTGTCTTTCCCCCGGGACAGAGCAATCAGCCCCAGCATTTT. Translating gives CAISVFPPGQSNQPQHF.

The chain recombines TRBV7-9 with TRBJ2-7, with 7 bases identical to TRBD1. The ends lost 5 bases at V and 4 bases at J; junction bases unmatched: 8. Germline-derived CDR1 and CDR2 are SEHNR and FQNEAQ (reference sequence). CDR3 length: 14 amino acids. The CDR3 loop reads CASSATGPTYEQYF. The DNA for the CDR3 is TGTGCCAGCAGCGCGACAGGGCCAACTTACGAGCAGTACTTC.

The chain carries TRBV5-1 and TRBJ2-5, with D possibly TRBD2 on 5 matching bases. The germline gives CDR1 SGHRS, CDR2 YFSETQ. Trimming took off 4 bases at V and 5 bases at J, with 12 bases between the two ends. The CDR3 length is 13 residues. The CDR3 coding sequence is TGCGCCAGCAGCACACGACCGGGGGAGACCCAGTACTTC. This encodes CASSTRPGETQYF.

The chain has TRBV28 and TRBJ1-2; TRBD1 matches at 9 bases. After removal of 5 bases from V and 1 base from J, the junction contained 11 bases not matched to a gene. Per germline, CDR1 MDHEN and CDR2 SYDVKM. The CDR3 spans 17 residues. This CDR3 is CASSPPRDRVYNYGYTF. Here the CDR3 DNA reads TGTGCCAGCAGTCCTCCCCGGGACAGGGTTTATAACTATGGCTACACCTTC.

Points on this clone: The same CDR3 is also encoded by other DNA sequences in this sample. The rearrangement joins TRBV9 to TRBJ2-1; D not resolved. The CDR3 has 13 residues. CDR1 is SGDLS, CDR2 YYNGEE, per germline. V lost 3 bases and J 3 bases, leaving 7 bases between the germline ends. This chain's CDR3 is CASSARDYNEQFF. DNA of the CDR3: TGTGCCAGCAGCGCTCGAGACTACAATGAGCAGTTCTTC.

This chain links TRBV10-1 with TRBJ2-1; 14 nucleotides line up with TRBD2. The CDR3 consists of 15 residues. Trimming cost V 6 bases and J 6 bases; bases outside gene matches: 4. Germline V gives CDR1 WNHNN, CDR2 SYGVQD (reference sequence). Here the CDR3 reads CASRPGTSGSNEQFF. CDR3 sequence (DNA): TGCGCCAGCAGACCCGGGACTAGCGGGAGCAATGAGCAGTTCTTC.

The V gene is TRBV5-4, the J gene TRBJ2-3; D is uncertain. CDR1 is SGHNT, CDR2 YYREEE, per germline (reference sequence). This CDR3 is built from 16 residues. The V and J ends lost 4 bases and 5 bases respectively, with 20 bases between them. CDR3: CASSPPGRNLQDTQYF. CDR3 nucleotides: TGTGCCAGCAGCCCCCCTGGGCGGAATTTACAAGATACGCAGTATTTT. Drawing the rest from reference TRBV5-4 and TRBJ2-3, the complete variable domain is ETGVTQSPTHLIKTRGQQVTLRCSSQSGHNTVSWYQQALGQGPQFIFQYYREEENGRGNFPPRFSGLQFPNYSSELNVNALELDDSALYLCASSPPGRNLQDTQYFGPGTRLTVL.

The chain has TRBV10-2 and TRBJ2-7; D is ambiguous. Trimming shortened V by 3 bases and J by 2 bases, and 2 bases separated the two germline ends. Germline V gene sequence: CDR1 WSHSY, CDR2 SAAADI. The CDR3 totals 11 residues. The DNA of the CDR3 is TGCGCCAGCAGTGACACCTACGAGCAGTACTTC. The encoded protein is CASSDTYEQYF.

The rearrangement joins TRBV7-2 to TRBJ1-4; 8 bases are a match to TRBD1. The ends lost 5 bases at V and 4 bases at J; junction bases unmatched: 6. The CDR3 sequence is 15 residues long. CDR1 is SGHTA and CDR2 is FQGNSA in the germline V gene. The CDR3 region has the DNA TGTGCCAGCAGCGCGCCAGGGGGCTTTAATGAAAAACTGTTTTTT. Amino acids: CASSAPGGFNEKLFF.

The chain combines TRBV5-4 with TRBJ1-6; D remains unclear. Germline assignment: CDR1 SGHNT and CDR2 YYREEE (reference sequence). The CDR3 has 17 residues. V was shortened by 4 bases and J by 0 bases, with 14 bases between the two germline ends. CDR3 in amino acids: CASSLGPESSYNSPLHF. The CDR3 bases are TGTGCCAGCAGCCTTGGACCGGAAAGCTCCTATAATTCACCCCTCCACTTT.

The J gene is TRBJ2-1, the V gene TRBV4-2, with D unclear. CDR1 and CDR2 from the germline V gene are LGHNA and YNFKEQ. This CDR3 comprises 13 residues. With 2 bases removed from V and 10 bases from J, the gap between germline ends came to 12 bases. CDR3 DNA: TGTGCCAGCAGCCAAAGTACTTATCTGGAGCAGTTCTTC. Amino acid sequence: CASSQSTYLEQFF.

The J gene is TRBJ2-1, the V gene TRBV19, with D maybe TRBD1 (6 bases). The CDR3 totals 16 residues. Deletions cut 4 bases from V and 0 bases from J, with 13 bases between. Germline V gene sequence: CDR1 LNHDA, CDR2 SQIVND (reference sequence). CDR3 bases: TGTGCCAGTAGTAGACAGGCCCCGAGCTCCTACAATGAGCAGTTCTTC. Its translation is CASSRQAPSSYNEQFF.

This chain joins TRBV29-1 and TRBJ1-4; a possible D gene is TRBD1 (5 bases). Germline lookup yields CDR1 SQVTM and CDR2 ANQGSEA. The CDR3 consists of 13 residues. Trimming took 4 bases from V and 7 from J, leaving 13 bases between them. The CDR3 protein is CSVGMGVGEKLFF. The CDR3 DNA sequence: TGCAGCGTTGGAATGGGGGTGGGTGAAAAACTGTTTTTT.

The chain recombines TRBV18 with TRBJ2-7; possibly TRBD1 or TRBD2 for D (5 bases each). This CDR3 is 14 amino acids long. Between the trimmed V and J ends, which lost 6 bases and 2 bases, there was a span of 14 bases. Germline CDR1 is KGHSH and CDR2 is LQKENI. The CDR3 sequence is CASSLTTGPYEQYF. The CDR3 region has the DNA TGTGCCAGCTCCCTGACAACGGGACCCTACGAGCAGTACTTC.

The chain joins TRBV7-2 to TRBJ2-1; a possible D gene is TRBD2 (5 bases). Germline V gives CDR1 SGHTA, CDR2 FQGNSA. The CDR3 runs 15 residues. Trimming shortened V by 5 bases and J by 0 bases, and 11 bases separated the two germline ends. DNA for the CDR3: TGTGCCAGCAGCCCCACTAGTTACTCCTACAATGAGCAGTTCTTC. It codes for CASSPTSYSYNEQFF.

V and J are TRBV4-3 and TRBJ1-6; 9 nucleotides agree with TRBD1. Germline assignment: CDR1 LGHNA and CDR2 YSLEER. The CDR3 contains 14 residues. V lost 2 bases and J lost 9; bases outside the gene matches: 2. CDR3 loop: CASSQHRGPSPLHF. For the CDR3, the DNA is TGCGCCAGCAGCCAACACAGGGGGCCTTCACCCCTCCACTTT.

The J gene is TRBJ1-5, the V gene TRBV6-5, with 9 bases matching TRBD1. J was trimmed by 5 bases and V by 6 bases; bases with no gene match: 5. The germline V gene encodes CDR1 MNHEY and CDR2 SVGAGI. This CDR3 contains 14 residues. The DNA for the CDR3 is TGTGCCAGCAGCCTTGGGGACAGGGATCAGCCCCAGCATTTT. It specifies CASSLGDRDQPQHF.

The CDR3 sequence is CASRGTASGNTIYF. In DNA, the CDR3 is TGTGCCAGCAGGGGGACAGCCTCTGGAAACACCATATATTTT. The J gene is TRBJ1-3, the V gene TRBV7-9; 7 positions match TRBD1. The V gene's germline CDR1 is SEHNR and CDR2 FQNEAQ (reference sequence). This CDR3 is built from 14 residues. J lost 0 bases, V lost 6 bases, and 2 bases had no gene match.

CDR3 in amino acids: CASSWGGATNNEQFF. In DNA form, the CDR3 reads TGTGCCAGTAGTTGGGGGGGTGCTACCAACAATGAGCAGTTCTTC. The chain combines TRBV19 with TRBJ2-1; 7 bases are shared with TRBD2. V was clipped by 5 bases and J by 5 bases; unmatched bases: 9. The V gene's germline CDR1 is LNHDA and CDR2 SQIVND (reference sequence). There are 15 residues in the CDR3.

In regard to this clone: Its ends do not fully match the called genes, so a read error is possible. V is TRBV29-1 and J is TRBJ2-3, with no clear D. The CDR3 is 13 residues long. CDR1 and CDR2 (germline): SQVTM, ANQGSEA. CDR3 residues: CCVMVGSTDTQYF. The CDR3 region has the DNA TGCTGCGTAATGGTGGGGAGCACAGATACGCAGTATTTT.

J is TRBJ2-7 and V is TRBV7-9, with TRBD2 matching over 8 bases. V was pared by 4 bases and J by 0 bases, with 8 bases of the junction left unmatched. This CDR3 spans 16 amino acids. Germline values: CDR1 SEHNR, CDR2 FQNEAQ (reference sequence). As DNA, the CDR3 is TGTGCCAGCAGCTCCCAAAGGACTAGCAGCTCCTACGAGCAGTACTTC. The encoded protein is CASSSQRTSSSYEQYF.

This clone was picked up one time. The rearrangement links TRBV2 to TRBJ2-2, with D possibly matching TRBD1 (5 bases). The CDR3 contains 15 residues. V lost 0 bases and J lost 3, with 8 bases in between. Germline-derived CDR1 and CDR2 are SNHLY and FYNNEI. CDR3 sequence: CASSEAGRYTGELFF. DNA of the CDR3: TGTGCCAGCAGTGAAGCGGGGCGGTACACCGGGGAGCTGTTTTTT. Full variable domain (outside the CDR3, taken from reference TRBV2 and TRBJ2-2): EPEVTQTPSHQVTQMGQEVILRCVPISNHLYFYWYRQILGQKVEFLVSFYNNEISEKSEIFDDQFSVERPDGSNFTLKIRSTKLEDSAMYFCASSEAGRYTGELFFGEGSRLTVL.

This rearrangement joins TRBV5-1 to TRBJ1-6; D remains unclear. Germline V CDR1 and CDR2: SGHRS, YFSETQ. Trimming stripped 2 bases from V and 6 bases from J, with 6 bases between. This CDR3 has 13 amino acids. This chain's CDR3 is CASSLGPNSPLHF. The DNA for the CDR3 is TGCGCCAGCAGCTTAGGACCTAATTCACCCCTCCACTTT.

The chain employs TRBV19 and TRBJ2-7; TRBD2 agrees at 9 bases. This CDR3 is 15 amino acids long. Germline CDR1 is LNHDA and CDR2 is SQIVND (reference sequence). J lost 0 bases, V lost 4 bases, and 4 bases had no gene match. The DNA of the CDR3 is TGTGCCAGTAGTAGGTCTAGCGGGGACTCCTACGAGCAGTACTTC. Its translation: CASSRSSGDSYEQYF. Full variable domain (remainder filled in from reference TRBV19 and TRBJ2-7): DGGITQSPKYLFRKEGQNVTLSCEQNLNHDAMYWYRQDPGQGLRLIYYSQIVNDFQKGDIAEGYSVSREKKESFPLTVTSAQKNPTAFYLCASSRSSGDSYEQYFGPGTRLTVT.

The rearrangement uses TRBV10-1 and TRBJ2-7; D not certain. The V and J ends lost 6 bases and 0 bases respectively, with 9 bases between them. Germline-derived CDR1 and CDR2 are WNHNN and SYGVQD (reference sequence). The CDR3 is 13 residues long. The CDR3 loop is CASSLFPSYEQYF. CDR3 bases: TGCGCCAGCAGCCTGTTTCCCTCCTACGAGCAGTACTTC.

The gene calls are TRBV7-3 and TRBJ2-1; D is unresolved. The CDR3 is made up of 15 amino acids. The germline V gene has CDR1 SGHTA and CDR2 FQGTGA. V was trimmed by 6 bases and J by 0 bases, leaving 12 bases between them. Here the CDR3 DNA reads TGTGCCAGCAGTTTCCGGGCTGGCTCCTACAATGAGCAGTTCTTC. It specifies CASSFRAGSYNEQFF.